This T cell receptor beta chain stems from a study of long-term antiretroviral therapy in people with HIV. Comments on this clone: What it recognizes is unknown.

Germline V gene sequence: CDR1 SQVTM, CDR2 ANQGSEA. The CDR3 has 11 amino acids. V was trimmed by 7 bases and J by 0 bases, leaving 6 bases between them. With survey level as its setting, the immunoSEQ assay was v3.0. Assay used: immunoSEQ multiplex PCR; TCRdb lists only in-frame clones, some missing. The sample records about 28,000 clones, 75% to 90% being singletons. Samples held 1-10 million cryopreserved PBMC before DNA extraction. The study, taken as a whole, reports: No data were available on ART adherence, viral resistance or therapy changes. Whichever time point was examined, clones expanded before ART dominated the repertoire. CDR3 lengths in HIV samples spanned a narrower range than controls.

The chain is built from TRBV29-1 and TRBJ1-1; possibly TRBD1 for D (5 bases). The sequence was obtained from a middle-aged man with HIV. The sequenced sample was unsorted PBMCs, obtained 0.3 years after starting antiretroviral therapy. This CDR3 is CSGGLNTEAFF. CDR3 sequence (DNA): TGCAGCGGGGGGTTGAACACTGAAGCTTTCTTT.